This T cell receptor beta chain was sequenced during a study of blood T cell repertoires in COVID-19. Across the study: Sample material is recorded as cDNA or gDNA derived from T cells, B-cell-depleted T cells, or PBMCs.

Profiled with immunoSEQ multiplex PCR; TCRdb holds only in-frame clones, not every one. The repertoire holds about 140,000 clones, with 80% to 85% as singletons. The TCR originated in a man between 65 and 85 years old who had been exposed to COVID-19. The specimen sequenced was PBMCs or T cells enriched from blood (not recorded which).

The DNA of the CDR3 is TGTGCCAGCAGCCCGGAGGCTAGCGCTATCACAGATACGCAGTATTTT. This translates into CASSPEASAITDTQYF. The V call is TRBV7-8, the J call TRBJ2-3, with D perhaps matching TRBD2 (6 bases). Germline CDR1 and CDR2: SGHVS and FQNEAQ. The CDR3 runs 16 residues. The germline V and J ends were trimmed by 5 bases and 2 bases, with 17 bases remaining between them.